Presented here are 16 T cell receptor beta chains from one specimen sequenced in a study of blood T cell repertoires in COVID-19. TCRdb's copy holds only in-frame clones and misses some; the assay was immunoSEQ multiplex PCR. Of 150,000 to 200,000 clones listed, around 87% are singletons. The sequenced material came from peripheral blood. These TCRs come from a man in his late teens or twenties with active or convalescent COVID-19.

The table lists this clone with a count of one. The chain has TRBV7-9 and TRBJ2-5, with 7 positions matching TRBD1. The V gene end was trimmed by 1 base and the J gene end by 4 bases; junction bases not matched to a gene: 3. This CDR3 is 14 amino acids long. Looked up from germline, CDR1 is SEHNR and CDR2 is FQNEAQ (reference sequence). The CDR3 region is CASSLDGDRETQYF. The DNA for the CDR3 is TGTGCCAGCAGCTTAGATGGGGACAGAGAGACCCAGTACTTC.

This chain joins TRBV9 and TRBJ2-3; no reliable D call. Trimming cost V 4 bases and J 0 bases, with 12 bases left between them. This CDR3 has 15 amino acids. CDR1 and CDR2 from the germline V gene are SGDLS and YYNGEE. The CDR3 bases are TGTGCCAGCAGCTCCTCTAGGTTAAGCACAGATACGCAGTATTTT. Translation gives CASSSSRLSTDTQYF.

The chain has TRBV28 and TRBJ1-6, with D maybe TRBD1 (6 bases). The germline CDR1 and CDR2 sequences are MDHEN and SYDVKM. The CDR3 extends over 16 amino acids. V lost 5 bases, J lost 8 bases, and 19 bases lay in between. The CDR3 bases are TGTGCCAGCAGTCTAGAAGAGGGCAGGGGATATTCACCCCTCCACTTT. Protein: CASSLEEGRGYSPLHF.

This chain joins TRBV18 and TRBJ2-3; D remains unclear. Germline V gene sequence: CDR1 KGHSH, CDR2 LQKENI. CDR3 length: 13 residues. Between the trimmed V and J ends, which lost 3 bases and 2 bases, there was a span of 6 bases. This CDR3 reads CASSPSSTDTQYF. The CDR3 DNA follows: TGTGCCAGCTCACCCTCGTCCACAGATACGCAGTATTTT.

This chain uses TRBV6-6 with TRBJ1-4, with D perhaps matching TRBD1 (6 bases). V lost 0 bases, J lost 3 bases, and 11 bases lay in between. The length of the CDR3 is 16 residues. CDR1 and CDR2 from the germline V gene are MNHNY and SVGAGI (reference sequence). CDR3 loop: CASSYSREGANEKLFF. DNA for the CDR3: TGTGCCAGCAGTTACTCGAGGGAGGGGGCTAATGAAAAACTGTTTTTT.

The rearrangement links TRBV27 to TRBJ1-1; D ambiguous. The CDR3 is 15 residues long. Trimming left V 5 bases short and J 3 bases short, with 16 bases between. Germline V lookup: CDR1 MNHEY, CDR2 SMNVEV (reference sequence). In nucleotides, the CDR3 is TGTGCCAGCAGTCCCCTCATGAGGGCGCACACTGAAGCTTTCTTT. Protein product: CASSPLMRAHTEAFF.

This chain connects TRBV30 to TRBJ1-3; D is unresolved. CDR1 GTSNPN and CDR2 SVGIG come from the germline V gene (reference sequence). V was trimmed by 1 base and J by 1 base, leaving 5 bases between them. The CDR3 runs 13 residues. This CDR3 is CAWSGSSGNTIYF. The CDR3 DNA reads TGTGCCTGGAGTGGTAGTTCTGGAAACACCATATATTTT.

J is TRBJ2-7 and V is TRBV7-8; 12 bases map to TRBD2. Germline CDR1 SGHVS, CDR2 FQNEAQ. This CDR3 has 16 residues. V lost 5 bases, J lost 6 bases, and 11 bases stayed unmatched. The CDR3 sequence is CASSNPSTSGSGEQYF. The DNA for the CDR3 is TGTGCCAGCAGCAACCCTTCGACTAGCGGGAGTGGCGAGCAGTACTTC.

The chain recombines TRBV6-5 with TRBJ2-1, with D possibly TRBD2 on 6 matching bases. Germline CDR1 MNHEY, CDR2 SVGAGI. CDR3 length equals 16 residues. V shed 0 bases and J shed 0 bases, with 9 bases lying between them. The CDR3 region is CASSYSLADSYNEQFF. The DNA of the CDR3 is TGTGCCAGCAGTTACTCCTTAGCGGACTCCTACAATGAGCAGTTCTTC.

This clone has only a few counts. The CDR3 nucleotides are TGTGCCAGCAGTTTCTGGAGCGGCGTCGACCAGCCCCAGCATTTT. Protein product: CASSFWSGVDQPQHF. The rearrangement uses TRBV28 and TRBJ1-5, with D uncertain. Germline values: CDR1 MDHEN, CDR2 SYDVKM. Trimming removed 3 bases from V and 7 bases from J, with 16 bases in between. There are 15 residues in the CDR3.

The chain employs TRBV5-1 and TRBJ2-3; 9 bases are a match to TRBD1. V trimming: 0 bases; J trimming: 5 bases; junction bases outside the gene matches: 4. Germline V gene sequence: CDR1 SGHRS, CDR2 YFSETQ. The CDR3 has 15 amino acids. The CDR3 protein is CASSLEGTGKDTQYF. CDR3 in DNA: TGCGCCAGCAGCTTGGAAGGGACAGGGAAAGATACGCAGTATTTT.

The V and J genes are TRBV7-6 and TRBJ2-3; 9 positions match TRBD1. The CDR3 is 16 amino acids. Unmatched junction bases numbered 8, after V lost 3 bases and J lost 4 bases. Germline V gene sequence: CDR1 SGHVS, CDR2 FNYEAQ. The CDR3 DNA reads as TGTGCCAGCAGCTTGGCCACAGGGGGCAGGCCAGATACGCAGTATTTT. The encoded protein is CASSLATGGRPDTQYF.

This clone was counted only a few times. Other nucleotide sequences from this sample produce the same CDR3. The chain couples TRBV5-4 to TRBJ2-1; TRBD2 matches at 8 bases. V lost 1 base to trimming and J lost 2 bases; unmatched junction nucleotides: 2. The CDR3 is made up of 15 amino acids. Germline V gene lookup returns CDR1 SGHNT and CDR2 YYREEE (reference sequence). DNA for the CDR3: TGTGCCAGCAGCTTGTCGGGGGGGACCTACAATGAGCAGTTCTTC. Translation: CASSLSGGTYNEQFF.

The chain has TRBV11-2 and TRBJ2-5, with a weak D call TRBD1 (5 bases). Germline lookup yields CDR1 SGHAT and CDR2 FQNNGV. The germline V and J ends were trimmed by 4 bases and 1 base, with 10 bases remaining between them. The CDR3 spans 14 residues. CDR3 bases: TGTGCCAGCAGCTCCATTGACAGCCAAGAGACCCAGTACTTC. This encodes CASSSIDSQETQYF. Supplemented by reference TRBV11-2 and TRBJ2-5, the full variable domain reads EAGVAQSPRYKIIEKRQSVAFWCNPISGHATLYWYQQILGQGPKLLIQFQNNGVVDDSQLPKDRFSAERLKGVDSTLKIQPAKLEDSAVYLCASSSIDSQETQYFGPGTRLLVL.

The rearrangement uses TRBV13 and TRBJ1-4; 8 bases map to TRBD1. CDR3 length equals 13 residues. Germline trimming cut 4 bases from V and 7 bases from J; bases unmatched to any gene: 2. The germline gives CDR1 PRHDT, CDR2 FYEKMQ (reference sequence). CDR3: CASSSGQGEKLFF. Here the CDR3 DNA reads TGTGCCAGCAGCTCCGGACAGGGTGAAAAACTGTTTTTT.

The chain uses TRBV27 and TRBJ2-2; 7 nucleotides align to TRBD1. Per the germline V gene, CDR1 is MNHEY and CDR2 is SMNVEV (reference sequence). The CDR3 totals 15 residues. Losses at the gene ends were 4 bases for V and 3 bases for J; bases not matched to a gene: 5. The CDR3: CASSYRDSYTGELFF. DNA of the CDR3: TGTGCCAGCAGTTATCGGGACAGCTACACCGGGGAGCTGTTTTTT.